This T cell receptor beta chain was found in a study of monozygotic twins with inflammatory bowel disease. Study-wide results and limits: IBD patients shared fewer clonotypes with others than healthy twins, especially with disease activity.

To note about this clonotype: Antigen specificity is unknown.

Researchers isolated total RNA from whole blood without sorting T cells. Each UMI harboured a 6-nucleotide sample barcode and was appended via template switching. TCRdb reanalyzed the 5' RACE reads, giving one entry per CDR3 protein sequence and no DNA. Here the sample table reports around 150,000 distinct CDR3 sequences. The CDR3 has 16 amino acids. Germline V gene lookup returns CDR1 SGHDT and CDR2 YYEEEE. The rearrangement joins TRBV5-6 to TRBJ2-7; with no DNA, the TCRdb D assignment of TRBD2 cannot be verified. The TCR comes from a human donor with ulcerative colitis or Crohn's disease, or a healthy co-twin of an affected twin (not recorded which). The specimen was blood. CDR3 region: CASSLETSGMSYEQYF.